This passage covers 32 T cell receptor beta chains from one sample sequenced in a study of OX40 agonist ivuxolimab in advanced cancers. The repertoire was sequenced with immunoSEQ multiplex PCR; TCRdb's copy has only in-frame clones and lacks some. The table shows tens of thousands of clones, with 80% to 90% occurring only once. Sequencing was performed on CD4+ or CD8+ T cells sorted from blood, taken in a trial of the OX40 agonist ivuxolimab. The receptors were gathered from an adult with an advanced solid tumor such as melanoma, head and neck, liver or kidney cancer.

V gene TRBV7-9 combines with J gene TRBJ1-1; no reliable D call. Trimming shortened V by 3 bases and J by 0 bases, and 5 bases separated the two germline ends. CDR3 length: 13 residues. Germline-derived CDR1 and CDR2 are SEHNR and FQNEAQ (reference sequence). This CDR3 reads CASSFKLNTEAFF. The DNA for the CDR3 is TGTGCCAGCAGCTTTAAACTGAACACTGAAGCTTTCTTT.

The chain has TRBV7-2 and TRBJ1-1; D unclear. V lost 2 bases, J lost 5 bases, and 9 bases lay in between. This CDR3 contains 13 residues. Germline CDR1 reads SGHTA; CDR2 reads FQGNSA. The CDR3 bases are TGTGCCAGCAGCTTAACTGAGGATACTGAAGCTTTCTTT. Amino acids: CASSLTEDTEAFF.

V and J are TRBV6-4 and TRBJ2-2; 11 bases fit TRBD2. CDR3 length: 18 residues. Germline V gene lookup returns CDR1 MRHNA and CDR2 SNTAGT. The junction had 13 bases not matched to a gene; V was cut back by 10 bases and J by 0 bases. The CDR3 bases are TGTGCCACCCTCTCGGGACTAGCGGCACAATCGAACACCGGGGAGCTGTTTTTT. Translating gives CATLSGLAAQSNTGELFF.

This rearrangement joins TRBV30 to TRBJ2-2, with no clear D. The V gene's germline CDR1 is GTSNPN and CDR2 SVGIG (reference sequence). V was cut by 3 bases and J by 0 bases, with 8 bases left in between. CDR3 length equals 14 residues. The CDR3 region is CAWRTGSNTGELFF. Here the CDR3 DNA reads TGTGCCTGGAGAACCGGGTCGAACACCGGGGAGCTGTTTTTT.

The J gene is TRBJ1-1, the V gene TRBV11-2, with a tentative D call TRBD1 (6 bases). Per germline, CDR1 SGHAT and CDR2 FQNNGV. The CDR3 is 15 amino acids. V was pared by 2 bases and J by 10 bases, with 20 bases between. The CDR3 DNA is TGTGCCAGCAGCTTACTGACCACGACAGGCGGCAGAGCTTTCTTT. It yields the protein CASSLLTTTGGRAFF. Drawing the rest from reference TRBV11-2 and TRBJ1-1, the complete variable domain is EAGVAQSPRYKIIEKRQSVAFWCNPISGHATLYWYQQILGQGPKLLIQFQNNGVVDDSQLPKDRFSAERLKGVDSTLKIQPAKLEDSAVYLCASSLLTTTGGRAFFGQGTRLTVV.

The rearrangement joins TRBV7-2 to TRBJ2-1; D remains ambiguous. In germline, CDR1 is SGHTA, CDR2 FQGNSA. The CDR3 has 14 residues. V lost 5 bases to trimming and J lost 5 bases, with 13 bases between them. The CDR3 DNA reads TGTGCCAGCAGCCCCCCCGGTCTAGACAATGAGCAGTTCTTC. It translates to CASSPPGLDNEQFF.

The rearrangement joins TRBV9 to TRBJ2-5, with 7 bases lining up with TRBD1. This CDR3 has 15 residues. Trimming at V came to 0 bases and at J to 5 bases, leaving 7 bases not matched to a gene. Germline CDR1 and CDR2: SGDLS and YYNGEE. The CDR3 DNA reads TGTGCCAGCAGCGTAGCTATCAGCAGGGGGGAGACCCAGTACTTC. It is translated as CASSVAISRGETQYF. The entire variable domain, with the rest obtained from reference TRBV9 and TRBJ2-5, is as follows: DSGVTQTPKHLITATGQRVTLRCSPRSGDLSVYWYQQSLDQGLQFLIQYYNGEERAKGNILERFSAQQFPDLHSELNLSSLELGDSALYFCASSVAISRGETQYFGPGTRLLVL.

This clone was detected only a few times. Other DNA sequences in the same sample also yield this CDR3. The chain combines TRBV11-1 with TRBJ1-2; D is unclear. Trimming removed 0 bases at V and 2 bases at J, with 4 bases between. The germline V gene encodes CDR1 SGHAT and CDR2 FQDESV (reference sequence). The CDR3 covers 13 residues. In DNA, the CDR3 is TGTGCCAGCAGCTTAGCCGGAAACTATGGCTACACCTTC. This translates into CASSLAGNYGYTF.

The J gene is TRBJ2-2, the V gene TRBV9; D may correspond to TRBD1 or TRBD2 (7 bases each). Trimming took 5 bases from V and 7 from J, leaving 21 bases between them. Germline CDR1 is SGDLS and CDR2 is YYNGEE. The CDR3 consists of 16 residues. The DNA of the CDR3 is TGTGCCAGCAGGGAATCGACAGGGACTAAGGGCGGGGAGCTGTTTTTT. It specifies CASRESTGTKGGELFF. The full variable domain, rest sourced from reference TRBV9 and TRBJ2-2, is DSGVTQTPKHLITATGQRVTLRCSPRSGDLSVYWYQQSLDQGLQFLIQYYNGEERAKGNILERFSAQQFPDLHSELNLSSLELGDSALYFCASRESTGTKGGELFFGEGSRLTVL.

The chain carries TRBV6-5 and TRBJ1-1, with TRBD1 identical over 7 bases. Germline V gene sequence: CDR1 MNHEY, CDR2 SVGAGI. This CDR3 comprises 14 residues. The V gene end was trimmed by 6 bases and the J gene end by 5 bases; junction bases not matched to a gene: 9. CDR3 protein: CASRVGGAGTEAFF. The CDR3 DNA reads as TGTGCCAGCAGAGTAGGGGGCGCGGGGACTGAAGCTTTCTTT.

Written as DNA, the CDR3 is TGTGCCAGCAGCTTTGGGGGGGACACCGGGGAGCTGTTTTTT. Translating it yields CASSFGGDTGELFF. The chain employs TRBV7-6 and TRBJ2-2, with 7 bases lining up with TRBD2. Germline CDR1 reads SGHVS; CDR2 reads FNYEAQ. CDR3 length equals 14 residues. With 3 bases clipped from V and 3 bases from J, the junction kept 1 base outside the gene matches.

This clone was seen a handful of times. The chain links TRBV6-1 to TRBJ1-5; perhaps TRBD1 as D (6 bases). CDR3 size: 17 residues. Germline CDR1 MNHNS, CDR2 SASEGT. V was trimmed by 4 bases and J by 1 base, leaving 17 bases between them. The CDR3 loop is CASSAQGPSISNQPQHF. The CDR3 region has the DNA TGTGCCAGCAGTGCTCAGGGGCCGAGTATCAGCAATCAGCCCCAGCATTTT.

This clone was observed a few times. V and J are TRBV7-2 and TRBJ2-7; 10 bases are shared with TRBD1. Germline V CDR1 and CDR2: SGHTA, FQGNSA. The junction had 6 bases not matched to a gene; V was cut back by 4 bases and J by 6 bases. The CDR3 covers 14 residues. CDR3 in DNA: TGTGCCAGCAGCTCCCCCTGGACAGGGGGCGAGCAGTACTTC. Translation gives CASSSPWTGGEQYF.

V usage is TRBV9 and J usage is TRBJ1-6; D is uncertain. The CDR3 runs 14 residues. The V end was cut by 0 bases, the J end by 5 bases, with 6 bases between. CDR1 and CDR2 from the germline V gene are SGDLS and YYNGEE. CDR3 amino acids: CASSVGGNNSPLHF. CDR3 DNA sequence: TGTGCCAGCAGCGTAGGGGGTAATAATTCACCCCTCCACTTT.

This chain uses TRBV19 with TRBJ2-5, with 10 bases identical to TRBD2. Per the germline V gene, CDR1 is LNHDA and CDR2 is SQIVND (reference sequence). The CDR3 has 14 amino acids. V lost 9 bases, J lost 5 bases, and 9 bases stayed unmatched. The CDR3 spells CASAGLAIGETQYF. In nucleotides, the CDR3 is TGTGCCAGCGCGGGACTAGCGATTGGGGAGACCCAGTACTTC.

V and J are TRBV27 and TRBJ1-1; 7 positions match TRBD1. The germline CDR1 and CDR2 sequences are MNHEY and SMNVEV (reference sequence). CDR3 length: 15 residues. With V trimmed by 1 base and J by 0 bases, 2 bases remained unmatched. CDR3 sequence (DNA): TGTGCCAGCAGTTTATGGGACAGAGTGAACACTGAAGCTTTCTTT. Its protein product is CASSLWDRVNTEAFF.

This clone appeared a few times. The V call is TRBV30, the J call TRBJ1-6; D is perhaps TRBD1 (5 bases). CDR1 and CDR2 (germline): GTSNPN, SVGIG (reference sequence). The CDR3 covers 16 residues. V was shortened by 0 bases and J by 7 bases, with 16 bases between the two germline ends. The CDR3 bases are TGTGCCTGGAGTGTACGAAGGGGAGTCCCCAATTCACCCCTCCACTTT. Residues: CAWSVRRGVPNSPLHF.

V is TRBV28 and J is TRBJ2-1; D unresolved. The CDR3 contains 11 residues. Germline V gives CDR1 MDHEN, CDR2 SYDVKM. With 1 base removed from V and 13 bases from J, the gap between germline ends came to 8 bases. The CDR3 spells CASSLFTDQFF. The CDR3 DNA follows: TGTGCCAGCAGTTTATTTACAGACCAGTTCTTC.

The CDR3 DNA reads TGCGCCAGCAGCACTCAGGGGGTGTCCTACAATGAGCAGTTCTTC. This sequence encodes CASSTQGVSYNEQFF. The gene calls are TRBV10-2 and TRBJ2-1, with 7 nucleotides matching TRBD1. Germline V lookup: CDR1 WSHSY, CDR2 SAAADI. This CDR3 region has 15 residues. After removal of 6 bases from V and 1 base from J, the junction contained 6 bases not matched to a gene.

This chain uses TRBV5-5 with TRBJ2-7, with D unclear. This CDR3 spans 14 amino acids. Trimming removed 1 base from V and 2 bases from J, with 10 bases in between. Germline lookup yields CDR1 SGHKS and CDR2 YYEKEE (reference sequence). Written as DNA, the CDR3 is TGTGCCAGCAGCTTGTGGCAGGCAGCCTACGAGCAGTACGTC. The encoded protein is CASSLWQAAYEQYV.

The chain combines TRBV30 with TRBJ1-1, with unresolved D. CDR1 and CDR2 from the germline V gene are GTSNPN and SVGIG (reference sequence). There are 13 residues in the CDR3. The ends were cut back, 4 bases at V and 1 base at J, with 10 bases in the middle. The CDR3 region is CAWTGPANTEAFF. CDR3 DNA sequence: TGTGCCTGGACAGGACCAGCGAACACTGAAGCTTTCTTT.

The rearrangement joins TRBV28 to TRBJ1-5, with TRBD1 matching over 8 bases. After removal of 6 bases from V and 3 bases from J, the junction contained 4 bases not matched to a gene. Per germline, CDR1 MDHEN and CDR2 SYDVKM. This CDR3 spans 14 amino acids. The CDR3 coding sequence is TGTGCCAGCAGGCGACAGGGGAACAATCAGCCCCAGCATTTT. Translating gives CASRRQGNNQPQHF.

V gene TRBV6-5 combines with J gene TRBJ1-2; D gene uncertain. Trimming shortened V by 8 bases and J by 4 bases, and 5 bases separated the two germline ends. Per germline, CDR1 MNHEY and CDR2 SVGAGI. The CDR3 sequence is 10 residues long. DNA of the CDR3: TGTGCCAGCTTGGGCTATGGCTACACCTTC. Protein: CASLGYGYTF.

This clone was seen just once. This rearrangement joins TRBV7-2 to TRBJ1-5; 7 bases map to TRBD1. Germline CDR1 and CDR2: SGHTA and FQGNSA. V trimming: 2 bases; J trimming: 1 base; junction bases outside the gene matches: 2. The CDR3 has 15 residues. The CDR3 sequence is CASSLRGQSNQPQHF. CDR3 nucleotide sequence: TGTGCCAGCAGCTTAAGGGGGCAAAGCAATCAGCCCCAGCATTTT.

The chain is built from TRBV16 and TRBJ1-4, with a weak D call TRBD1 (5 bases). The V gene's germline CDR1 is KGHSY and CDR2 FQNENV. The CDR3 loop spans 14 amino acids. Trimming removed 2 bases from V and 8 bases from J, with 12 bases in between. CDR3 sequence: CASSQQGGREKLFF. The CDR3 DNA is TGTGCCAGCAGCCAACAGGGTGGTCGGGAAAAACTGTTTTTT.

The chain recombines TRBV7-2 with TRBJ2-7; 8 positions match TRBD1. CDR3 length equals 12 residues. V lost 5 bases, J lost 10 bases, and 7 bases stayed unmatched. Looked up from germline, CDR1 is SGHTA and CDR2 is FQGNSA. The CDR3 DNA sequence: TGTGCCAGCAGCGCTGGACAGGGAGTCCAGTACTTC. Translation gives CASSAGQGVQYF.

The genes are TRBV4-2 and TRBJ2-2; D is ambiguous. Trimming removed 4 bases from V and 7 bases from J, with 7 bases in between. Per the germline V gene, CDR1 is LGHNA and CDR2 is YNFKEQ. This CDR3 region has 12 residues. The CDR3 loop is CASSPTGGELFF. CDR3 coding DNA: TGTGCCAGCAGCCCCACTGGCGGGGAGCTGTTTTTT.

The chain uses TRBV6-5 and TRBJ2-6; 7 nucleotides line up with TRBD1. CDR1 is MNHEY, CDR2 SVGAGI, per germline. V shed 2 bases, J shed 1 base, and the junction held 2 bases outside the gene matches. This CDR3 has 16 residues. This CDR3 is CASSYQTGSGANVLTF. CDR3 coding DNA: TGTGCCAGCAGTTACCAGACAGGGTCTGGGGCCAACGTCCTGACTTTC.

The J gene is TRBJ1-5, the V gene TRBV19; 9 bases map to TRBD1. The CDR3 totals 15 residues. After removal of 5 bases from V and 4 bases from J, the junction contained 6 bases not matched to a gene. The germline V gene encodes CDR1 LNHDA and CDR2 SQIVND (reference sequence). The DNA for the CDR3 is TGTGCCAGTAGTGGGGCCGGGACAGGGAATCAGCCCCAGCATTTT. It yields the protein CASSGAGTGNQPQHF.

Turning to this clone: A read error may account for a junction end that differs from germline. This chain connects TRBV5-6 to TRBJ1-1; D unclear. The CDR3 length is 15 residues. Germline lookup yields CDR1 SGHDT and CDR2 YYEEEE. Here the CDR3 reads CASSLVPGMNTEAFF. The DNA of the CDR3 is TGTGCCAGCAGCTTGGTTCCGGGGATGAATACTGAAGCTTTCTTT. The full variable domain, completed using reference TRBV5-6 and TRBJ1-1, is DAGVTQSPTHLIKTRGQQVTLRCSPKSGHDTVSWYQQALGQGPQFIFQYYEEEERQRGNFPDRFSGHQFPNYSSELNVNALLLGDSALYLCASSLVPGMNTEAFFGQGTRLTVV.

Only a few counts were recorded for this clone. This chain connects TRBV11-3 to TRBJ2-7, with D perhaps being TRBD1 or TRBD2 (7 bases each). V lost 4 bases and J 4 bases, leaving 23 bases between the germline ends. The germline V gene encodes CDR1 SGHNT and CDR2 YENEEA. This CDR3 has 17 amino acids. CDR3 bases: TGTGCCAGCAGCTCCCCCAGGGGGGACGGGGGGAAATACGAGCAGTACGTC. Translating it yields CASSSPRGDGGKYEQYV.

The rearrangement joins TRBV5-1 to TRBJ1-2; 10 positions match TRBD1. The CDR3 has 14 residues. Germline CDR1 reads SGHRS; CDR2 reads YFSETQ. The V gene end was trimmed by 4 bases and the J gene end by 4 bases; junction bases not matched to a gene: 4. CDR3 loop: CASSEGQGIYGYTF. CDR3 nucleotide sequence: TGCGCCAGCAGCGAGGGACAGGGGATCTATGGCTACACCTTC.